This is a list of T cell receptor beta chains from one sample in a study of post-analysis software for immune sequencing data. TCRdb re-called the PCR reads through MiXCR, storing one row per CDR3 protein. The sample lists 350,000 to 500,000 distinct CDR3 sequences; approximately 37% were seen once. The sample comprised blood. All receptors derive from a girl aged 2 to 10 with multiple sclerosis. Both conserved end residues are part of each CDR3. The D gene is left open where the match is weak. Not every row has a clone size; where given, it reads once, few, many or a size class.

clone_size	v_call	d_call	cdr3_length	j_call	cdr3_nt	cdr3_aa
NA	TRBV3-1	NA	15	TRBJ1-2	TGTGCCAGCAGCCAACCGGGACCGACTAACTATGGCTACACCTTC	CASSQPGPTNYGYTF
few	TRBV7-7	NA	16	TRBJ2-5	TGTGCTAGCAGCTTGGGCCCTACGGGAGTCAGGGGGACCCAGTACTTC	CASSLGPTGVRGTQYF
NA	TRBV13	TRBD1	15	TRBJ2-7	TGTGCCAGCAGCTCTAACAGGGGTAGGGGGTACGAGCAGTACTTC	CASSSNRGRGYEQYF
few	TRBV7-8	TRBD1	14	TRBJ2-4	TGTGCCAGCAGCTTGGGACAGGGGGGACACATTCAGTACTTC	CASSLGQGGHIQYF
NA	TRBV6-5	NA	13	TRBJ1-5	TGTGCCAGCAGTTACTCGAAGGGTCAGCCCCAGCATTTT	CASSYSKGQPQHF
once	TRBV20-1	NA	13	TRBJ2-1	TGCAGTGCTAGCGGGAGAACCAAAAATGAGCAGTTCTTC	CSASGRTKNEQFF
few	TRBV15	NA	19	TRBJ1-2	NA	CATSRLAGYNYGYTFGDTF
NA	TRBV28	NA	14	TRBJ2-7	TGTGCCAGCACCTCGACAGGGGAGGGTTACGAGCAGTACTTC	CASTSTGEGYEQYF
NA	TRBV20-1	TRBD1	14	TRBJ2-7	TGCAGTGCTAGAACTGTGACAGGGATATACGAGCAGTACTTC	CSARTVTGIYEQYF
NA	TRBV10-3	TRBD2	13	TRBJ2-7	TGTGCCACGCTAGCGGGAATGGGCAATGAGCAGTACTTC	CATLAGMGNEQYF
NA	TRBV6-5	NA	14	TRBJ1-2	TGTGCCAGCAGTTATGGACAGTTTGACTATGGCTACACCTTC	CASSYGQFDYGYTF
NA	TRBV25-1	NA	15	TRBJ2-3	TGTGCCAGCAGTGAATCGGCCGAGGGGTCAGATACGCAGTATTTT	CASSESAEGSDTQYF
few	TRBV6-6	TRBD1	17	TRBJ1-1	TGTGCCAGCAGTTACACGCCCCGACAGGGGAGACGCACTGAAGCTTTCTTT	CASSYTPRQGRRTEAFF
NA	TRBV20-1	NA	13	TRBJ2-7	TGCAGTGCTAGGCCATTTGGGGCCTACGAGCTGTACTTC	CSARPFGAYELYF
few	TRBV3-1	NA	14	TRBJ2-7	TGTGCCAGCAGCCAAGTAGCGGATTCCTACGAGCAGTACTTC	CASSQVADSYEQYF
few	TRBV29-1	NA	14	TRBJ2-1	TGCAGCGCTCTTCCTGGCGGGATGAGGAATGAGCAGTTCTTC	CSALPGGMRNEQFF
few	TRBV7-2	TRBD1	20	TRBJ2-3	TGTGCCAGCAGCCCCGATGCCGGGACAGGGGCGCGCCGAGGGACAGATACGCAGTATTTT	CASSPDAGTGARRGTDTQYF
NA	TRBV10-3	NA	13	TRBJ2-1	TGTGCCATCAGTGGATCAGGGTACAATGAGCAGTTCTTC	CAISGSGYNEQFF
NA	TRBV7-2	TRBD1	15	TRBJ1-2	TGTGCCAGCAGCTTGGGATCCGGGACAGGAAACGGATACACCTTC	CASSLGSGTGNGYTF